These 22 T cell receptor beta chains originate from one sample sequenced in a study of vaccination effects on CD4 cells after COVID-19. Profiled with immunoSEQ multiplex PCR; TCRdb holds only in-frame clones, not every one. Of 65,000 to 90,000 clones listed, around 67% are singletons. Investigators separated out CD4+ T cells once around nine days of culture had passed. Each participant received a vaccine that was either BNT162b2 or mRNA-1273, given as two doses. The antigens of these receptors remain unknown. The sample consisted of CD4+ T cells from PBMCs cultured without peptide, taken after COVID-19 vaccination. The receptors stem from a human donor who received a COVID-19 vaccine.

This chain joins TRBV5-4 and TRBJ1-1, with D uncertain. Trimming shortened V by 5 bases and J by 3 bases, and 20 bases separated the two germline ends. Germline CDR1 reads SGHNT; CDR2 reads YYREEE (reference sequence). The CDR3 has 16 amino acids. The CDR3 sequence is CASSHVPGLGDTEAFF. The CDR3 bases are TGTGCCAGCAGTCACGTCCCAGGTCTGGGCGACACTGAAGCTTTCTTT.

J is TRBJ2-3 and V is TRBV24-1, with D possibly matching TRBD2 (5 bases). CDR1 KGHDR and CDR2 SFDVKD come from the germline V gene. V was shortened by 4 bases and J by 2 bases, with 18 bases between the two germline ends. This CDR3 has 17 amino acids. The DNA for the CDR3 is TGTGCCACCAGTGACCTCGGTAGGGCGGGTAACACAGATACGCAGTATTTT. Amino acid sequence: CATSDLGRAGNTDTQYF.

The rearrangement joins TRBV24-1 to TRBJ2-1; D remains unclear. The CDR3 is 17 amino acids. Trimming pared 1 base from V and 0 bases from J, leaving 12 bases between. Per the germline V gene, CDR1 is KGHDR and CDR2 is SFDVKD. The DNA for the CDR3 is TGTGCCACCAGTGATTTTTCTGGGATAGGCTCCTACAATGAGCAGTTCTTC. Residues: CATSDFSGIGSYNEQFF.

This clone was observed a handful of times. This sequence joins TRBV2 and TRBJ1-6; tentative D call: TRBD1 (5 bases). Trimming took off 2 bases at V and 10 bases at J, with 9 bases between the two ends. This CDR3 has 13 amino acids. Germline values: CDR1 SNHLY, CDR2 FYNNEI. CDR3 DNA: TGTGCCAGCAGTGAAAGGGGCTGGTCACCCCTCCACTTT. It encodes CASSERGWSPLHF. Combining the CDR3 with reference TRBV2 and TRBJ1-6 gives the whole variable domain EPEVTQTPSHQVTQMGQEVILRCVPISNHLYFYWYRQILGQKVEFLVSFYNNEISEKSEIFDDQFSVERPDGSNFTLKIRSTKLEDSAMYFCASSERGWSPLHFGNGTRLTVT.

This sequence joins TRBV7-3 and TRBJ2-2; no reliable D call. Trimming shortened V by 1 base and J by 6 bases, and 9 bases separated the two germline ends. CDR1 SGHTA and CDR2 FQGTGA come from the germline V gene. The CDR3 totals 14 residues. CDR3 bases: TGTGCCAGCAGCTTAAATTTCGGGTCCGGGGAGCTGTTTTTT. Translating it yields CASSLNFGSGELFF.

The chain has TRBV4-3 and TRBJ2-2; 10 nucleotides agree with TRBD1. Germline CDR1 LGHNA, CDR2 YSLEER. There are 15 residues in the CDR3. The trim removed 4 bases at V and 5 bases at J, leaving 4 bases unmatched. CDR3 sequence (DNA): TGCGCCAGCAGCCTCGGGACAGGGGAGACCGGGGAGCTGTTTTTT. This encodes CASSLGTGETGELFF.

Here the CDR3 DNA reads TGTGCCAGCAGTAATAGTAGGCGACAAGCTTTCTTT. It yields the protein CASSNSRRQAFF. The chain has TRBV12-3 or TRBV12-4 and TRBJ1-1; no clear D gene. Deletions cut 5 bases from V and 9 bases from J, with 13 bases between. This CDR3 spans 12 amino acids.

This chain connects TRBV19 to TRBJ2-2; possibly TRBD1 for D (6 bases). The V end was cut by 3 bases, the J end by 4 bases, with 9 bases between. Germline V gene data show CDR1 as LNHDA and CDR2 as SQIVND (reference sequence). There are 14 residues in the CDR3. The CDR3 sequence is CASSIEGGTGELFF. As DNA, the CDR3 is TGTGCCAGTAGTATCGAAGGGGGCACCGGGGAGCTGTTTTTT.

This chain joins TRBV7-3 and TRBJ1-5; possible D gene TRBD1, 5 bases. V lost 3 bases and J 7 bases, leaving 10 bases between the germline ends. Germline V CDR1 and CDR2: SGHTA, FQGTGA. This CDR3 has 13 amino acids. The CDR3: CASSLGVGQPQHF. DNA of the CDR3: TGTGCCAGCAGCTTGGGGGTGGGACAGCCCCAGCATTTT.

The rearrangement joins TRBV12-3 or TRBV12-4 to TRBJ1-1; unclear D gene. This CDR3 is 11 amino acids long. With 6 bases removed from V and 7 bases from J, the gap between germline ends came to 9 bases. The CDR3 DNA follows: TGTGCCAGCAGAGGACGGAGTGAAGCTTTCTTT. It yields the protein CASRGRSEAFF.

The chain uses TRBV4-2 and TRBJ2-5, with 7 bases matching TRBD2. This CDR3 has 15 amino acids. CDR1 and CDR2 from the germline V gene are LGHNA and YNFKEQ. Trimming at V came to 4 bases and at J to 5 bases, leaving 10 bases not matched to a gene. In DNA, the CDR3 is TGTGCCAGCAGCCCCTCGGCGGGGGTGGGGGAGACCCAGTACTTC. Translated, it gives CASSPSAGVGETQYF.

The CDR3 DNA follows: TGTGCCAGCAGTTACTCTGTGGCGGGGGGCGGAGGGGCTTTCTTT. This gives the protein CASSYSVAGGGGAFF. This rearrangement joins TRBV6-5 to TRBJ1-1, with a weak D call TRBD1 (6 bases). CDR3 length equals 15 residues. Trimming took off 0 bases at V and 11 bases at J, with 19 bases between the two ends. Germline V gene data show CDR1 as MNHEY and CDR2 as SVGAGI.

V is TRBV5-1 and J is TRBJ2-1; TRBD2 matches 10 bases. V was pared by 2 bases and J by 7 bases, with 6 bases of the junction left unmatched. Per the germline V gene, CDR1 is SGHRS and CDR2 is YFSETQ. CDR3 length equals 15 residues. The CDR3 DNA sequence: TGCGCCAGCAGCTTAAAGAGCGGGGGGGCAAATGAGCAGTTCTTC. Translated: CASSLKSGGANEQFF.

This sequence joins TRBV5-4 and TRBJ1-6; 11 bases agree with TRBD1. Per germline, CDR1 SGHNT and CDR2 YYREEE (reference sequence). V gave up 4 bases and J gave up 8 bases; unmatched junction bases: 2. The CDR3 loop spans 14 amino acids. The CDR3 DNA is TGTGCCAGCAGCCGGGGACAGGGGGATTCACCCCTCCACTTT. Residues: CASSRGQGDSPLHF.

The CDR3 nucleotides are TGTGCCAGCAGTTACTCTTCGGGAGACGAAGAAAAACTGTTTTTT. Protein: CASSYSSGDEEKLFF. The chain has TRBV6-5 and TRBJ1-4, with D unclear. This CDR3 has 15 residues. Germline CDR1 MNHEY, CDR2 SVGAGI. With 0 bases removed from V and 8 bases from J, the gap between germline ends came to 13 bases.

This chain joins TRBV5-6 and TRBJ1-1; tentative D call: TRBD1 (6 bases). V lost 5 bases and J 1 base, leaving 15 bases between the germline ends. Germline CDR1 is SGHDT and CDR2 is YYEEEE. The length of the CDR3 is 15 residues. CDR3 sequence reads: CASRGRGKSNTEAFF. CDR3 DNA: TGTGCCAGCAGGGGGAGGGGGAAATCGAACACTGAAGCTTTCTTT.

The chain joins TRBV12-3 or TRBV12-4 to TRBJ2-3, with D perhaps given as TRBD1 or TRBD2 (6 bases each). The CDR3 has 11 amino acids. With 3 bases removed from V and 15 bases from J, the gap between germline ends came to 13 bases. CDR3: CASSLEGGAYF. The CDR3 coding sequence is TGTGCCAGCAGTTTGGAGGGGGGTGCTTATTTT.

The chain couples TRBV15 to TRBJ1-2; D not resolved. CDR3 length: 14 residues. The V end was cut by 3 bases, the J end by 4 bases, with 12 bases between. The germline V gene has CDR1 LNHNV and CDR2 YYDKDF (reference sequence). The CDR3 sequence: CATSREPQGYGYTF. CDR3 nucleotides: TGTGCCACCAGCAGGGAACCACAAGGCTATGGCTACACCTTC.

V usage is TRBV12-3 or TRBV12-4 and J usage is TRBJ1-3; no clear D. The CDR3 spans 13 residues. V was clipped by 6 bases and J by 0 bases, with 6 bases between them. CDR3 bases: TGTGCCAGCAGGTTAATCTCTGGAAACACCATATATTTT. This encodes CASRLISGNTIYF.

The V and J genes are TRBV10-3 and TRBJ1-2, with a tentative D call TRBD1 (5 bases). The CDR3 length is 15 residues. The V end lost 6 bases, the J end lost 2 bases, and 16 bases lay between the germline ends. Germline CDR1 reads ENHRY; CDR2 reads SYGVKD. The CDR3 here is CAISGSGTENYGYTF. Here the CDR3 DNA reads TGTGCCATCAGCGGAAGCGGGACGGAAAACTATGGCTACACCTTC.

The gene calls are TRBV5-1 and TRBJ1-4; no reliable D call. Trimming removed 2 bases from V and 5 bases from J, with 10 bases in between. The CDR3 runs 14 residues. CDR1 is SGHRS and CDR2 is YFSETQ in the germline V gene. As DNA, the CDR3 is TGCGCCAGCAGCTTCGAGGGTTTCAATGAAAAACTGTTTTTT. It codes for CASSFEGFNEKLFF.

This clone was recorded a few times. The chain recombines TRBV5-1 with TRBJ2-1, with no clear D. Trimming shortened V by 2 bases and J by 5 bases, and 11 bases separated the two germline ends. Germline V lookup: CDR1 SGHRS, CDR2 YFSETQ. This CDR3 contains 14 residues. CDR3 in DNA: TGCGCCAGCAGCTTCTTTTCCTATGACAATGAGCAGTTCTTC. Its translation: CASSFFSYDNEQFF. Combining the CDR3 with reference TRBV5-1 and TRBJ2-1 gives the whole variable domain KAGVTQTPRYLIKTRGQQVTLSCSPISGHRSVSWYQQTPGQGLQFLFEYFSETQRNKGNFPGRFSGRQFSNSRSEMNVSTLELGDSALYLCASSFFSYDNEQFFGPGTRLTVL.